The sequence of this TCR beta chain was determined in a study of identifying expanded T cells in peripheral blood. A word on this clone: The antigen remains undetermined.

The study's findings and limits: Over approximately two and four weeks, about 16 and 20 clones changed, versus more than 1 between replicates.

Measured with immunoSEQ multiplex PCR; TCRdb has only the in-frame clones, and not every one. The profile shows some 99,000 clones, about nine tenths of them singletons. The sample comprised blood. This clonotype originated in a person aged 18-70 years in good health.

The CDR3 loop reads CASSVVGAGASTGELFF. The DNA of the CDR3 is TGTGCCAGCAGCGTAGTTGGAGCGGGGGCCTCCACCGGGGAGCTGTTTTTT. The chain combines TRBV9 with TRBJ2-2; 8 bases are a match to TRBD2. Germline V CDR1 and CDR2: SGDLS, YYNGEE. The CDR3 spans 17 residues. After removal of 0 bases from V and 4 bases from J, the junction contained 8 bases not matched to a gene.